This T cell receptor beta chain appears in the sequencing data of a study of T cell responses to AZD1222 COVID-19 vaccine (dated by TCRdb to about 2021). Some background on the complete study: AZD1222 recipients whose second dose came at about 4 weeks and those whose second dose came at about 12 weeks were combined into one group, since spike-specific TCR depth and breadth did not differ between the two schedules. Trial participants were enrolled by age into 18-55, 56-69 and 70-plus year subgroups, with about 150, 28 and 57 TCR-sequenced participants respectively. TCR sequencing was performed for roughly 250 trial participants, of whom 200 to 210 were given two doses of AZD1222 and about 25 were given two doses of MenACWY control vaccine. Beyond this particular receptor, the publication reports: Reportedly, close to half of the unique spike-specific TCRs recognized epitopes lying outside the regions that are mutated in the B.1.351 and B.1.1.7 variants. CD4 TCRs associated with the vaccine covered the entire spike protein, and the dominant responses were in regions 160-218 and 743-854. No day 14 peak-response samples were available, so repertoires were characterized only after the peak T cell response. In the small 56-69-year group, the increase in depth fell short of significance, most likely because of low power. Participants were mostly white British, with more females than males. The authors suggested clonal diversity may have been underestimated. After two AZD1222 doses, spike-specific TCR breadth and depth were significantly higher than at day 0 and than in MenACWY recipients. Conclusions about previously exposed vaccinees are limited because only five to seven AZD1222 recipients were SARS-CoV-2 seropositive at baseline.

Sequences GTSNPN (CDR1) and SVGIG (CDR2) are obtained from the germline V gene (reference sequence). The CDR3, cysteine through phenylalanine, is 16 amino acids long. Only CDR3 DNA remains: 48 bases, in frame from the first base. The junction carries 18 bases between V and J, which are trimmed by 0 bases and 4 bases respectively. Comment on this clone: Its binding antigen is unknown. Base qualities are not at hand, and no much larger clone is one base apart.

The CDR3 regions of human TCRbeta chains were analyzed by immunosequencing. The study's processing was this. TCRs in the repertoires were matched against a reference library of SARS-CoV-2-specific TCRs that had been generated with the MIRA antigen-specificity platform. Breadth was defined as the fraction of unique TCRs that were SARS-CoV-2-associated. Depth was defined as the fraction of total T cells that were SARS-CoV-2-associated. Using the MIRA data, each spike-specific TCR was mapped to the spike region that the TCR reacts to and placed in a CD4 or CD8 class. Log10-transformed breadth and depth values were compared by one-way ANOVA with Sidak's multiple comparisons tests. Drawn from immuneACCESS, this table holds only the in-frame rearrangements with V and J called that TCRdb kept. Clones are partly lost; checked studies trace under half to an unresolved V gene and leave the rest unexplained. The V and J calls and clone size come from that table; D and trimming were worked out from the DNA. The sample includes 140,000 or so clones, with approximately 92% observed a single time. The ten biggest clones cover 1.6% of the sample.

The time point label, read with the paper, signifies: baseline before first vaccination. The vaccinee samples were drawn from two UK trials, COV001 and COV002, one of which was a single-blind randomized controlled phase 2/3 trial testing AZD1222 (ChAdOx1 nCoV-19) in healthy adults. For TCRbeta chain sequencing, PBMC samples from trial participants were taken at day 0 and at day 28 after the second dose. This sequence originates from an adult in good health. The sequencing used peripheral blood, collected on day 0 of AZD1222 vaccination. Recombination linked TRBV30 to TRBJ1-2; a weak D assignment points to TRBD1 (6 bases agree). The CDR3 here reads CAWSVILGGAPYGYTF. The base sequence is TGTGCCTGGAGTGTCATTTTAGGGGGGGCACCCTATGGCTACACCTTC.